What follows is one TCR beta chain and its context. The record originates from a study of blood T cell repertoires in COVID-19. V lost 1 base and J 0 bases, leaving 14 bases between the germline ends. The CDR3 has 17 residues. Per the germline V gene, CDR1 is SGHRS and CDR2 is YFSETQ. Profiling relied on immunoSEQ multiplex PCR, and the TCRdb table lists in-frame clones only, not all of them. The sample consists of under 55,000 clones, about nine tenths of them appearing once. The sequence came from a human donor in a cohort sampled during active COVID-19. The V and J genes are TRBV5-1 and TRBJ2-1; a weak D match, TRBD1 (7 bases). Sequencing was performed on peripheral blood. For the CDR3, the DNA is TGCGCCAGCAGCTTGCAGGGGGAACTAGCCTCCTACAATGAGCAGTTCTTC. Translation gives CASSLQGELASYNEQFF.